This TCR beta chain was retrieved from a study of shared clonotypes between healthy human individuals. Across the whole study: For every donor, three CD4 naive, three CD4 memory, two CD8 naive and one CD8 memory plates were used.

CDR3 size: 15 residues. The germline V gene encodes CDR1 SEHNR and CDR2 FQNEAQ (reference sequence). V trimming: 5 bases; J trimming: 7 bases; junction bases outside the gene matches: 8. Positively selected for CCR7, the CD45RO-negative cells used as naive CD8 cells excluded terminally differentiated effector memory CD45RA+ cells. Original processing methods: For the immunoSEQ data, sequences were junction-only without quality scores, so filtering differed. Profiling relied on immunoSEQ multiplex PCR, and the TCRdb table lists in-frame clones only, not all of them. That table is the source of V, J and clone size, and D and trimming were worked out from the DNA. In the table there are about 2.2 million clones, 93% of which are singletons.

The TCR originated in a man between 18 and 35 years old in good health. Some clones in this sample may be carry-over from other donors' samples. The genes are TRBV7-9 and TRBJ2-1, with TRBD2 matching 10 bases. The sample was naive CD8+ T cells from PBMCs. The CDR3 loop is CASSLLAGEMNEQFF. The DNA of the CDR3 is TGTGCCAGCAGCCTTCTAGCGGGAGAGATGAATGAGCAGTTCTTC.